Below, 32 T cell receptor beta chains from the same sample are listed, as sequenced in a study of monozygotic twins with cystic fibrosis. Only in-frame clones appear in the TCRdb table, and some are missing; sequencing was by immunoSEQ multiplex PCR. This sample has 34,000 or so clones, with roughly 90% found just once. The material sequenced was blood. Receptors were obtained from a girl aged 2 to 9 with cystic fibrosis.

This clone has only a few counts. J is TRBJ1-4 and V is TRBV4-3; D call uncertain. This CDR3 region has 15 residues. The germline CDR1 and CDR2 sequences are LGHNA and YSLEER. V was cut by 1 base and J by 4 bases, with 10 bases left in between. The CDR3 loop reads CASSQGFSINEKLFF. CDR3 nucleotides: TGCGCCAGCAGCCAAGGGTTTTCGATTAATGAAAAACTGTTTTTT.

The chain employs TRBV19 and TRBJ2-7; 8 bases fit TRBD1. Germline V gives CDR1 LNHDA, CDR2 SQIVND (reference sequence). After removal of 3 bases from V and 3 bases from J, the junction contained 10 bases not matched to a gene. The CDR3 extends over 16 amino acids. CDR3 DNA sequence: TGTGCCAGTAGTATTACTCCGGGACAGGCGAACTACGAGCAGTACTTC. It is translated as CASSITPGQANYEQYF.

The genes are TRBV4-1 and TRBJ2-7; 7 positions match TRBD1. V trimming: 2 bases; J trimming: 0 bases; junction bases outside the gene matches: 4. Germline V gene sequence: CDR1 MGHRA, CDR2 YSYEKL. The CDR3 extends over 15 amino acids. CDR3 region: CASSQSGGNSYEQYF. The DNA of the CDR3 is TGCGCCAGCAGCCAATCAGGGGGAAACTCCTACGAGCAGTACTTC.

The chain recombines TRBV13 with TRBJ2-2; a possible D gene is TRBD1 (6 bases). V lost 5 bases to trimming and J lost 1 base, with 11 bases between them. This CDR3 contains 15 residues. The germline gives CDR1 PRHDT, CDR2 FYEKMQ (reference sequence). CDR3 in amino acids: CASSDPTGNTGELFF. The CDR3 coding sequence is TGTGCCAGCAGCGATCCGACAGGGAACACCGGGGAGCTGTTTTTT.

This clone was found once. The chain is built from TRBV5-1 and TRBJ2-3, with 7 bases aligning to TRBD2. After removal of 0 bases from V and 0 bases from J, the junction contained 4 bases not matched to a gene. CDR1 SGHRS and CDR2 YFSETQ come from the germline V gene. The CDR3 is 16 residues long. Here the CDR3 DNA reads TGCGCCAGCAGCTTGGATCGAGCGGGGAGCACAGATACGCAGTATTTT. Residues: CASSLDRAGSTDTQYF.

The J gene is TRBJ2-1, the V gene TRBV7-8; TRBD2 agrees at 7 bases. This CDR3 comprises 16 residues. Trimming took 4 bases from V and 6 from J; bases not matched to a gene: 12. Germline V gene lookup returns CDR1 SGHVS and CDR2 FQNEAQ. The CDR3 DNA is TGTGCCAGCAGCTCGAACCTAGCGGAGCCAGGCAATGAGCAGTTCTTC. Translated: CASSSNLAEPGNEQFF.

J is TRBJ2-7 and V is TRBV5-8, with a tentative D call TRBD2 (5 bases). The CDR3 contains 17 residues. Germline CDR1 and CDR2: SGHTS and YDEGEE. V lost 7 bases, J lost 1 base, and 24 bases lay in between. The CDR3 spells CASYGVPGKLISYEQYF. In nucleotides, the CDR3 is TGTGCCAGCTACGGCGTCCCCGGGAAACTAATATCCTACGAGCAGTACTTC.

This chain links TRBV6-5 with TRBJ1-1, with D perhaps matching TRBD1 (5 bases). The ends were cut back, 3 bases at V and 8 bases at J, with 13 bases in the middle. Per the germline V gene, CDR1 is MNHEY and CDR2 is SVGAGI. This CDR3 comprises 13 residues. CDR3 in DNA: TGTGCCAGCAGTTATGGTTGGGGGGGAGAAGCTTTCTTT. Amino acid sequence: CASSYGWGGEAFF.

This chain uses TRBV30 with TRBJ1-5; D call uncertain. V lost 0 bases and J lost 9, with 12 bases in between. This CDR3 has 13 amino acids. Looked up from germline, CDR1 is GTSNPN and CDR2 is SVGIG (reference sequence). CDR3 region: CAWSVDPARPQHF. DNA of the CDR3: TGTGCCTGGAGTGTTGACCCGGCTCGGCCCCAGCATTTT.

CDR3 bases: TGTGCCAGCAGCTTCCGAGGGGGAGCGGGAGGGATCTCCTACAATGAGCAGTTCTTC. Translation gives CASSFRGGAGGISYNEQFF. This chain uses TRBV9 with TRBJ2-1; 10 bases agree with TRBD2. Germline CDR1 SGDLS, CDR2 YYNGEE. After removal of 4 bases from V and 0 bases from J, the junction contained 13 bases not matched to a gene. The CDR3 spans 19 residues.

This clone was detected only once. This rearrangement joins TRBV14 to TRBJ2-7; either TRBD1 or TRBD2 may supply D (7 bases each). The germline V gene has CDR1 SGHDN and CDR2 FVKESK. Trimming took 3 bases from V and 1 from J, leaving 16 bases between them. This CDR3 has 16 residues. This CDR3 is CASSHGYRGGSYEQYF. CDR3 DNA: TGTGCCAGCAGCCACGGATACAGGGGAGGGTCCTACGAGCAGTACTTC.

This clone showed up just once. The V gene is TRBV18, the J gene TRBJ1-1; D unresolved. Trimming pared 1 base from V and 0 bases from J, leaving 9 bases between. This CDR3 contains 15 residues. The germline V gene has CDR1 KGHSH and CDR2 LQKENI. DNA of the CDR3: TGTGCCAGCTCACCACGGTCAGACGTGAACACTGAAGCTTTCTTT. Amino acids: CASSPRSDVNTEAFF. The full variable domain, its missing parts supplied by reference TRBV18 and TRBJ1-1, is NAGVMQNPRHLVRRRGQEARLRCSPMKGHSHVYWYRQLPEEGLKFMVYLQKENIIDESGMPKERFSAEFPKEGPSILRIQQVVRGDSAAYFCASSPRSDVNTEAFFGQGTRLTVV.

The V gene is TRBV6-6, the J gene TRBJ2-5, with 9 bases aligning to TRBD1. Losses at the gene ends were 6 bases for V and 5 bases for J; bases not matched to a gene: 10. Germline V gene sequence: CDR1 MNHNY, CDR2 SVGAGI (reference sequence). The CDR3 is 15 residues long. The CDR3 reads CASRTGGLNDETQYF. The CDR3 nucleotides read TGTGCCAGCAGGACAGGGGGACTGAATGATGAGACCCAGTACTTC.

This clone was found once. The chain joins TRBV30 to TRBJ2-3; D gene uncertain. The length of the CDR3 is 13 residues. Deletions cut 0 bases from V and 2 bases from J, with 6 bases between. Germline assignment: CDR1 GTSNPN and CDR2 SVGIG (reference sequence). CDR3 DNA: TGTGCCTGGAGTGTACCCCCCACAGATACGCAGTATTTT. Encoded protein: CAWSVPPTDTQYF.

The CDR3 reads CASRRGGATEAFF. The CDR3 DNA reads as TGTGCCAGCAGACGGGGGGGCGCCACTGAAGCTTTCTTT. The chain carries TRBV28 and TRBJ1-1; possible D gene TRBD1, 6 bases. CDR1 MDHEN and CDR2 SYDVKM come from the germline V gene. V was shortened by 6 bases and J by 4 bases, with 12 bases between the two germline ends. CDR3 size: 13 residues.

The chain has TRBV7-9 and TRBJ2-1; 10 bases map to TRBD2. Losses at the gene ends were 2 bases for V and 4 bases for J; bases not matched to a gene: 8. The germline V gene has CDR1 SEHNR and CDR2 FQNEAQ (reference sequence). The CDR3 has 17 residues. CDR3 sequence: CASSLKATSGAYNEQFF. The DNA of the CDR3 is TGTGCCAGCAGCTTAAAGGCCACTAGCGGGGCTTACAATGAGCAGTTCTTC.

The J gene is TRBJ1-1, the V gene TRBV6-4; no reliable D call. The V gene's germline CDR1 is MRHNA and CDR2 SNTAGT. V was clipped by 5 bases and J by 2 bases, with 9 bases between them. This CDR3 has 13 residues. This CDR3 reads CASSRGPNTEAFF. The CDR3 DNA follows: TGTGCCAGCAGTAGAGGGCCAAACACTGAAGCTTTCTTT.

The rearrangement links TRBV11-2 to TRBJ2-7; 11 bases align to TRBD1. CDR1 SGHAT and CDR2 FQNNGV come from the germline V gene. V shed 5 bases and J 7 bases; nucleotides not matched to a gene: 10. The CDR3 covers 15 residues. The CDR3 DNA sequence: TGTGCCAGCAGCCCCTCGACCGGGACAGGGGGTGAGCAGTACTTC. Encoded protein: CASSPSTGTGGEQYF.

The chain employs TRBV7-7 and TRBJ2-3, with D maybe TRBD2 (6 bases). Trimming cost V 4 bases and J 11 bases, with 22 bases left between them. This CDR3 has 15 residues. The V gene's germline CDR1 is SSHAT and CDR2 FNYEAQ (reference sequence). The CDR3 sequence is CASSSLSAPGVRQYF. The DNA of the CDR3 is TGTGCCAGCAGCTCACTTTCGGCCCCGGGGGTTCGGCAGTATTTT.

The V gene is TRBV27, the J gene TRBJ1-6; perhaps TRBD1 as D (5 bases). Germline V CDR1 and CDR2: MNHEY, SMNVEV (reference sequence). This CDR3 is built from 15 residues. Trimming pared 0 bases from V and 7 bases from J, leaving 10 bases between. CDR3 sequence (DNA): TGTGCCAGCAGTTTATCGAAGACAGCCAATTCACCCCTCCACTTT. This translates into CASSLSKTANSPLHF.

Worth noting for this clone: A junction boundary mismatches the germline segment, possibly from a read error. Written as DNA, the CDR3 is TGTGCCAGCAGTCTATCCTCAAGCGGGAGGGGGACTCACAATGAGCAGTTCTTC. Its protein is CASSLSSSGRGTHNEQFF. The chain couples TRBV27 to TRBJ2-1; 10 nucleotides line up with TRBD2. The germline gives CDR1 MNHEY, CDR2 SMNVEV (reference sequence). This CDR3 contains 18 residues.

This chain links TRBV2 with TRBJ1-2; the D is unclear. Looked up from germline, CDR1 is SNHLY and CDR2 is FYNNEI. Trimming pared 7 bases from V and 6 bases from J, leaving 12 bases between. CDR3 length: 12 amino acids. The CDR3 protein is CASIGEGNGYTF. For the CDR3, the DNA is TGTGCCAGCATCGGTGAAGGGAATGGCTACACCTTC.

This clone occurred once. The chain joins TRBV7-2 to TRBJ2-7; D ambiguous. V was shortened by 0 bases and J by 2 bases, with 14 bases between the two germline ends. In germline, CDR1 is SGHTA, CDR2 FQGNSA. The CDR3 has 16 residues. CDR3 coding DNA: TGTGCCAGCAGCTTAGCGTTCAGACCGACCCCCTACGAGCAGTACTTC. Encoded protein: CASSLAFRPTPYEQYF. Filled out from reference TRBV7-2 and TRBJ2-7, the complete variable domain reads GAGVSQSPSNKVTEKGKDVELRCDPISGHTALYWYRQSLGQGLEFLIYFQGNSAPDKSGLPSDRFSAERTGGSVSTLTIQRTQQEDSAVYLCASSLAFRPTPYEQYFGPGTRLTVT.

This clone was counted between two and nine times. The rearrangement links TRBV6-1 to TRBJ1-5; D not resolved. The CDR3 sequence is 14 residues long. Trimming shortened V by 1 base and J by 6 bases, and 10 bases separated the two germline ends. Germline lookup yields CDR1 MNHNS and CDR2 SASEGT. CDR3 coding DNA: TGTGCCAGCAGTGAAGGGCAGGAGGGTCAGCCCCAGCATTTT. Translated: CASSEGQEGQPQHF.

The V and J genes are TRBV5-4 and TRBJ2-5, with D perhaps matching TRBD1 (6 bases). This CDR3 is built from 15 residues. Trimming cost V 0 bases and J 4 bases, with 13 bases left between them. Germline V gives CDR1 SGHNT, CDR2 YYREEE (reference sequence). The CDR3 region is CASSLDSEGVETQYF. CDR3 bases: TGTGCCAGCAGCTTGGACAGCGAGGGGGTAGAGACCCAGTACTTC.

The chain recombines TRBV2 with TRBJ1-2; D may be TRBD1 (5 bases). This CDR3 is 15 amino acids long. Germline V gene data show CDR1 as SNHLY and CDR2 as FYNNEI. Trimming cost V 5 bases and J 4 bases, with 17 bases left between them. The CDR3 region is CASSRDGSGSYGYTF. DNA of the CDR3: TGTGCCAGCAGTAGGGACGGGTCGGGGTCCTATGGCTACACCTTC.

This chain links TRBV7-2 with TRBJ2-3, with TRBD1 as a possible D gene (5 bases). The CDR3 has 16 amino acids. V was pared by 1 base and J by 0 bases, with 11 bases between. Germline V gives CDR1 SGHTA, CDR2 FQGNSA. CDR3 loop: CASSLGDRGSTDTQYF. The CDR3 coding sequence is TGTGCCAGCAGCTTAGGGGATAGGGGTAGCACAGATACGCAGTATTTT.

In its sample, this clone was seen once. The chain joins TRBV5-1 to TRBJ1-2; the D gene is possibly TRBD1 (5 bases). V gave up 4 bases and J gave up 4 bases, with 14 bases separating them. From germline, CDR1 is SGHRS and CDR2 YFSETQ. The CDR3 is 14 amino acids. The CDR3 is CASSPDQGGYGYTF. The CDR3 DNA follows: TGCGCCAGCAGCCCGGACCAGGGCGGCTATGGCTACACCTTC.

V gene TRBV27 combines with J gene TRBJ2-7; D is possibly TRBD1 (6 bases). Germline CDR1 MNHEY, CDR2 SMNVEV (reference sequence). The CDR3 consists of 13 residues. Trimming took off 11 bases at V and 1 base at J, with 15 bases between the two ends. The chain's CDR3 is CAVKGDTSYEQYF. The CDR3 region has the DNA TGTGCCGTCAAGGGGGATACTTCCTACGAGCAGTACTTC.

CDR3 region: CASSYRGRNTEAFF. The CDR3 nucleotides are TGTGCCAGCAGTTACAGGGGGAGGAACACTGAAGCTTTCTTT. V gene TRBV28 combines with J gene TRBJ1-1, with 8 bases lining up with TRBD1. The germline CDR1 and CDR2 sequences are MDHEN and SYDVKM. Losses at the gene ends were 4 bases for V and 1 base for J; bases not matched to a gene: 2. This CDR3 has 14 residues.

This sequence joins TRBV15 and TRBJ2-1; 8 bases match TRBD1. The CDR3 contains 16 residues. The germline V gene has CDR1 LNHNV and CDR2 YYDKDF (reference sequence). Unmatched junction bases numbered 4, after V lost 0 bases and J lost 3 bases. As DNA, the CDR3 is TGTGCCACCAGCAGAGATCGACAGGGGCTCTACAATGAGCAGTTCTTC. Encoded protein: CATSRDRQGLYNEQFF. Full variable domain (missing parts from reference TRBV15 and TRBJ2-1): DAMVIQNPRYQVTQFGKPVTLSCSQTLNHNVMYWYQQKSSQAPKLLFHYYDKDFNNEADTPDNFQSRRPNTSFCFLDIRSPGLGDTAMYLCATSRDRQGLYNEQFFGPGTRLTVL.

The rearrangement uses TRBV5-8 and TRBJ2-2, with D uncertain. CDR3 length equals 14 residues. V was pared by 0 bases and J by 4 bases, with 7 bases between. Germline V gene lookup returns CDR1 SGHTS and CDR2 YDEGEE. This chain's CDR3 is CASSLGRITGELFF. The DNA of the CDR3 is TGTGCCAGCAGCTTGGGACGGATCACCGGGGAGCTGTTTTTT.